Presented here are 16 T cell receptor beta chains from one specimen sequenced in a study of blood T cell repertoires in COVID-19 (dated by TCRdb to 2018 to 2020). Libraries were built with the immunoSEQ multiplex PCR assay. Sourced from immuneACCESS, this table was stored by TCRdb with only in-frame sequences that have V and J called. A share of the clones is absent; for the studies checked, an unresolved V gene accounts for under half, and the remainder has no known explanation. The sample table lists 150,000 or so clones, just over 90% of them with a count of one. The ten most abundant clones make up around 2% of the sample. The sequencing sample was made of peripheral blood. The source is a woman aged 55-69 years with COVID-19, enrolled during active disease.

The V and J genes are TRBV10-3 and TRBJ2-3; D call uncertain. Trimming removed 3 bases from V and 0 bases from J, with 19 bases in between. CDR1 and CDR2 from the germline V gene are ENHRY and SYGVKD. The length of the CDR3 is 18 residues. The CDR3 DNA reads as TGTGCCATCAGTGATGCAAAGAACAAACCTTCTAGCACAGATACGCAGTATTTT. It codes for CAISDAKNKPSSTDTQYF.

This sequence joins TRBV6-4 and TRBJ1-2, with TRBD1 identical over 9 bases. The CDR3 is 15 amino acids. J gave up 8 bases and V 6 bases, and 13 bases lay outside the gene matches. Germline CDR1 MRHNA, CDR2 SNTAGT. This CDR3 is CASSSRPGTGSGYTF. DNA for the CDR3: TGTGCCAGCAGCTCTAGACCCGGGACAGGGAGCGGCTACACCTTC.

The chain is built from TRBV6-5 and TRBJ1-3; no clear D. Per germline, CDR1 MNHEY and CDR2 SVGAGI. CDR3 length equals 13 residues. CDR3 nucleotides: TGTGTCCCCGGAGCCTCTTCTGGAAACACCATATATTTT. It is translated as CVPGASSGNTIYF.

The V and J genes are TRBV7-8 and TRBJ1-5; the D gene is possibly TRBD1 (5 bases). The CDR3 is 13 residues long. Germline values: CDR1 SGHVS, CDR2 FQNEAQ. With 7 bases removed from V and 9 bases from J, the gap between germline ends came to 16 bases. CDR3 protein: CASTVTDQWPQHF. In nucleotides, the CDR3 is TGTGCCAGCACCGTGACAGATCAATGGCCCCAGCATTTT.

This clone was picked up one time. The chain recombines TRBV12-3 or TRBV12-4 with TRBJ1-1; D unresolved. V lost 6 bases to trimming and J lost 11 bases, with 13 bases between them. The CDR3 has 11 amino acids. CDR3 sequence reads: CASSRSTAAFF. The CDR3 bases are TGTGCCAGCAGCCGCTCTACCGCCGCTTTCTTT.

This sequence joins TRBV5-1 and TRBJ2-7, with TRBD1 as a possible D gene (5 bases). This CDR3 spans 14 amino acids. Germline CDR1 SGHRS, CDR2 YFSETQ. Trimming stripped 1 base from V and 5 bases from J, with 13 bases between. In nucleotides, the CDR3 is TGCGCCAGCAGCTTGAGGCAGGGTTCCCACGAGCAGTACTTC. It encodes CASSLRQGSHEQYF.

The chain recombines TRBV6-6 with TRBJ2-2; D gene ambiguous. CDR1 and CDR2 from the germline V gene are MNHNY and SVGAGI (reference sequence). CDR3 size: 14 residues. The germline V and J ends were trimmed by 6 bases and 7 bases, with 15 bases remaining between them. This chain's CDR3 is CASRFTLRIGELFF. The CDR3 DNA sequence: TGTGCCAGCAGATTCACCTTGCGCATCGGGGAGCTGTTTTTT.

The V and J genes are TRBV12-3 or TRBV12-4 and TRBJ1-1; TRBD1 is a possible D gene (5 bases). V lost 3 bases to trimming and J lost 11 bases, with 16 bases between them. This CDR3 comprises 13 residues. Written as DNA, the CDR3 is TGTGCCAGCAGTTTCAGGCAGGGCGAACAGGCTTTCTTT. This sequence encodes CASSFRQGEQAFF.

The gene calls are TRBV25-1 and TRBJ1-4, with TRBD1 matching 8 bases. The J segment lost 4 bases and the V segment lost 4 bases, leaving 5 bases of the junction unmatched. Germline V gene sequence: CDR1 MGHDK, CDR2 SYGVNS. The CDR3 is 15 residues long. CDR3 bases: TGTGCCAGCAGTGTGGCAGGGGGCCGTAATGAAAAACTGTTTTTT. Protein sequence: CASSVAGGRNEKLFF.

In this sample, this clone turned up once. The genes are TRBV7-2 and TRBJ2-3, with 9 bases that match TRBD2. The CDR3 contains 15 residues. Looked up from germline, CDR1 is SGHTA and CDR2 is FQGNSA. V dropped 1 base and J dropped 1; count of bases not matched to a gene: 0. The CDR3 protein is CASSLERGGTDTQYF. DNA of the CDR3: TGTGCCAGCAGCTTAGAGCGGGGGGGCACAGATACGCAGTATTTT.

This clone was counted once. The rearrangement links TRBV5-1 to TRBJ1-6; TRBD1 might be the D (6 bases). The CDR3 totals 14 residues. V was trimmed by 4 bases and J by 7 bases, leaving 12 bases between them. CDR1 is SGHRS, CDR2 YFSETQ, per germline. The CDR3 loop is CASSTGTENSPLHF. For the CDR3, the DNA is TGCGCCAGCAGCACAGGGACGGAGAATTCACCCCTCCACTTT. The variable domain in full, completed from reference TRBV5-1 and TRBJ1-6, reads KAGVTQTPRYLIKTRGQQVTLSCSPISGHRSVSWYQQTPGQGLQFLFEYFSETQRNKGNFPGRFSGRQFSNSRSEMNVSTLELGDSALYLCASSTGTENSPLHFGNGTRLTVT.

The V and J genes are TRBV5-1 and TRBJ2-2; possibly TRBD2 for D (6 bases). The CDR3 length is 17 residues. The V end was cut by 4 bases, the J end by 4 bases, with 20 bases between. Germline assignment: CDR1 SGHRS and CDR2 YFSETQ. CDR3 protein: CASSPRLAGSGTGELFF. DNA for the CDR3: TGCGCCAGCAGCCCTCGCTTGGCGGGGAGTGGCACCGGGGAGCTGTTTTTT.

The chain couples TRBV15 to TRBJ2-1; 7 bases are a match to TRBD1. The V gene's germline CDR1 is LNHNV and CDR2 YYDKDF (reference sequence). The V gene end was trimmed by 4 bases and the J gene end by 2 bases; junction bases not matched to a gene: 5. The length of the CDR3 is 15 residues. The CDR3 region is CATSKTQGAYNEQFF. DNA of the CDR3: TGTGCCACCAGCAAAACGCAGGGGGCCTACAATGAGCAGTTCTTC.

V and J are TRBV30 and TRBJ1-6; D not certain. Looked up from germline, CDR1 is GTSNPN and CDR2 is SVGIG (reference sequence). This CDR3 comprises 12 residues. V lost 0 bases and J lost 7, with 4 bases in between. The CDR3 bases are TGTGCCTGGAGTGTACAGAATTCACCCCTCCACTTT. Its translation: CAWSVQNSPLHF. Together with reference TRBV30 and TRBJ1-6, the CDR3 gives the full variable domain: SQTIHQWPATLVQPVGSPLSLECTVEGTSNPNLYWYRQAAGRGLQLLFYSVGIGQISSEVPQNLSASRPQDRQFILSSKKLLLSDSGFYLCAWSVQNSPLHFGNGTRLTVT.

Only one count was recorded for this clone. Mismatch with germline at one junction end may stem from a read error. The rearrangement links TRBV19 to TRBJ1-6; D gene ambiguous. The CDR3 has 14 residues. The germline CDR1 and CDR2 sequences are LNHDA and SQIVND (reference sequence). The CDR3 protein is CASSIQVPNSPLHF. In nucleotides, the CDR3 is TGTGCCAGTAGTATCCAGGTTCCTAATTCGCCCCTCCACTTT.

This rearrangement joins TRBV6-4 to TRBJ1-1, with TRBD1 as a possible D gene (5 bases). The CDR3 has 13 amino acids. Germline V gives CDR1 MRHNA, CDR2 SNTAGT. V lost 4 bases and J lost 11, with 17 bases in between. The CDR3, as DNA: TGTGCCAGCAGTGCAACGGGGGTTTCGGAGGCTTTCTTT. This translates into CASSATGVSEAFF.